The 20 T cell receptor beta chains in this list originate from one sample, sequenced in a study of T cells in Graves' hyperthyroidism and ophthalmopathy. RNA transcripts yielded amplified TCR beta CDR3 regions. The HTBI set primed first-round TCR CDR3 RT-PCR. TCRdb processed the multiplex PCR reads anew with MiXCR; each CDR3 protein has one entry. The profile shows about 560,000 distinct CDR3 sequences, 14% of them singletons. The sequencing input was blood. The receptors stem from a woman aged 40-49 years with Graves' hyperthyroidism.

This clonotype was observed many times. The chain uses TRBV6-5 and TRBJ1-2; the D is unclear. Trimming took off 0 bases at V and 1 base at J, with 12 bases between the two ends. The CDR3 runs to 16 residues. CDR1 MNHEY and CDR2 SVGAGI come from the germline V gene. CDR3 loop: CASSYSVNLINYGYTF. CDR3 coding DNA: TGTGCCAGCAGTTACTCGGTGAACCTAATTAACTATGGCTACACCTTC.

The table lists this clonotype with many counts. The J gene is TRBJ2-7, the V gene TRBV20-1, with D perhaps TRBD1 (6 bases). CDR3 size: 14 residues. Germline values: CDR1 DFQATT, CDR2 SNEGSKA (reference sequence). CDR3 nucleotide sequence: TGCAGCGCCGCTAACCCCGGGACAACCTACGAGCAGTACTTC. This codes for CSAANPGTTYEQYF.

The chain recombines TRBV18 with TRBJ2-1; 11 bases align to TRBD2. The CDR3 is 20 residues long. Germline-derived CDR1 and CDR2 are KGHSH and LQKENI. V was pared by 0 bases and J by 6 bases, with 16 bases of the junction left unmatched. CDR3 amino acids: CASSPPMAQGRLAGGNEQFF. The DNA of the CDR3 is TGTGCCAGCTCACCACCGATGGCTCAGGGGAGGCTAGCGGGAGGCAATGAGCAGTTCTTC.

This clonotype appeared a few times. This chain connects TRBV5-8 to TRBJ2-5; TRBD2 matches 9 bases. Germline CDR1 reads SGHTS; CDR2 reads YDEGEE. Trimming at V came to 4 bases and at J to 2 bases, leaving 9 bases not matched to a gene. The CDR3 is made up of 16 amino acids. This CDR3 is CASSPGVAGVQETQYF. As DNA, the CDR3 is TGTGCCAGCAGCCCCGGGGTAGCGGGAGTACAAGAGACCCAGTACTTC.

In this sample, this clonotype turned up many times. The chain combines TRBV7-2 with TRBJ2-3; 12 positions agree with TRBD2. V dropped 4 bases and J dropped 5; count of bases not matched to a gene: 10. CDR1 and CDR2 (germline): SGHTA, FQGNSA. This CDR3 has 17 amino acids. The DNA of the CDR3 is TGTGCCAGCAGCTCCTACCTAGCGGGAGGGCCCATAGATACGCAGTATTTT. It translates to CASSSYLAGGPIDTQYF.

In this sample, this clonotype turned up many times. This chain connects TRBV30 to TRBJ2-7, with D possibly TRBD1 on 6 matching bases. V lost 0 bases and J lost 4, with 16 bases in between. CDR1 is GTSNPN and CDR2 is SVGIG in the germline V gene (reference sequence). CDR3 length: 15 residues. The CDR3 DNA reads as TGTGCCTGGAGTGTCATCCAGGGGAAAGCGTACGAGCAGTACTTC. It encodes CAWSVIQGKAYEQYF. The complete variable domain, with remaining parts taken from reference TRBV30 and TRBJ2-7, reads SQTIHQWPATLVQPVGSPLSLECTVEGTSNPNLYWYRQAAGRGLQLLFYSVGIGQISSEVPQNLSASRPQDRQFILSSKKLLLSDSGFYLCAWSVIQGKAYEQYFGPGTRLTVT.

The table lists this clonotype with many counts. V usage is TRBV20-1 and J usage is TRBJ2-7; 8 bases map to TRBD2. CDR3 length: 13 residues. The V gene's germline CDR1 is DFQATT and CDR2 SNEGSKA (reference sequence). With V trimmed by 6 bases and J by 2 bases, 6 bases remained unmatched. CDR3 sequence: CSARGTSPYEQYF. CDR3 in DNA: TGCAGTGCGAGGGGGACTAGTCCCTACGAGCAGTACTTC.

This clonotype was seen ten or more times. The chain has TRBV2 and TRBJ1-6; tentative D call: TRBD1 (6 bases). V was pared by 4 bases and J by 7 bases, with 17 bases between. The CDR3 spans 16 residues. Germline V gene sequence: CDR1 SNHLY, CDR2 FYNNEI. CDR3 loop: CASSGVGWDTNSPLHF. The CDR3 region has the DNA TGTGCCAGCAGTGGGGTCGGTTGGGACACCAATTCACCCCTCCACTTT.

DNA of the CDR3: TGTGCCAGTAGGTCGAGAGCGGGAGTTGCCTACAATGAGCAGTTCTTC. Protein: CASRSRAGVAYNEQFF. The chain links TRBV19 to TRBJ2-1, with 8 bases lining up with TRBD2. CDR1 is LNHDA and CDR2 is SQIVND in the germline V gene (reference sequence). V lost 6 bases and J lost 2; bases outside the gene matches: 9. CDR3 length: 16 residues.

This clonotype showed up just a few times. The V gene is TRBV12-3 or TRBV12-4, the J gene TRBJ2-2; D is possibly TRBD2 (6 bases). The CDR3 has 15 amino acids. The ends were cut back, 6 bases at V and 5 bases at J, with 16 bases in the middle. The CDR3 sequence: CASSLGLRDTGELFF. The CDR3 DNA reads TGTGCCAGCAGCTTGGGACTCCGTGATACCGGGGAGCTGTTTTTT.

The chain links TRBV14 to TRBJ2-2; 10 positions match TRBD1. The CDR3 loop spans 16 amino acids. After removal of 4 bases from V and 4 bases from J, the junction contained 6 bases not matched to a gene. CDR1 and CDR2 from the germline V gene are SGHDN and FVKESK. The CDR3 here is CASSLEGQGGTGELFF. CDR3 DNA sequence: TGTGCCAGCAGCCTCGAAGGACAGGGGGGCACCGGGGAGCTGTTTTTT.

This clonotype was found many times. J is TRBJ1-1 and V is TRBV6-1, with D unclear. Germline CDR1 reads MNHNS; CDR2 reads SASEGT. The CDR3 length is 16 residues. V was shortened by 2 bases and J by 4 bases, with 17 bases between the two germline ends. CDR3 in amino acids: CASSEFGTYIGTEAFF. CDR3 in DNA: TGTGCCAGCAGTGAATTCGGTACTTACATTGGCACTGAAGCTTTCTTT.

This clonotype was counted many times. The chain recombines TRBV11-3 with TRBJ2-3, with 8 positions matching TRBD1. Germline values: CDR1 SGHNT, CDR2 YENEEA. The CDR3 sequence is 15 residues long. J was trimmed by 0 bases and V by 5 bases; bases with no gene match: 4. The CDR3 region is CASSPDRGSTDTQYF. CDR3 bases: TGTGCCAGCAGCCCCGACAGGGGTAGCACAGATACGCAGTATTTT.

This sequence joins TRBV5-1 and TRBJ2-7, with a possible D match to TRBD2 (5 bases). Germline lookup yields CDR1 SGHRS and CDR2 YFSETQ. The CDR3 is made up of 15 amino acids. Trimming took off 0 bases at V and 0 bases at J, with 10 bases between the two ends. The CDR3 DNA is TGCGCCAGCAGCTTGGAGCGGTCTGACTCCTACGAGCAGTACTTC. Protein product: CASSLERSDSYEQYF.

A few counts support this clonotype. The CDR3 bases are TGTGCCTGGAGTTTTACAGGAGATACGCAGTATTTT. It translates to CAWSFTGDTQYF. The gene calls are TRBV30 and TRBJ2-3; the D gene is possibly TRBD1 (5 bases). The CDR3 runs to 12 residues. Trimming removed 2 bases from V and 5 bases from J, with 8 bases in between. The germline CDR1 and CDR2 sequences are GTSNPN and SVGIG (reference sequence).

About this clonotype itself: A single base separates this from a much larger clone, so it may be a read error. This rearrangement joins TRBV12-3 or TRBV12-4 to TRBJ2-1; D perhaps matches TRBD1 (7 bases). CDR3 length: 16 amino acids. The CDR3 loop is CASRRGTVGTYSEQFF. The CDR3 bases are TGTGCCAGCAGACGGGGGACAGTGGGAACCTACAGTGAGCAGTTCTTC.

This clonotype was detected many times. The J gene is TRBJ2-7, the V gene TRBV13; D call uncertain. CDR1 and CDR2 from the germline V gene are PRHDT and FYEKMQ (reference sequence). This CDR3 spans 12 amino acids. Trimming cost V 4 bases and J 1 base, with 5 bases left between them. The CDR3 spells CASSYESYEQYF. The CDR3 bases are TGTGCCAGCAGCTATGAGTCCTACGAGCAGTACTTC.

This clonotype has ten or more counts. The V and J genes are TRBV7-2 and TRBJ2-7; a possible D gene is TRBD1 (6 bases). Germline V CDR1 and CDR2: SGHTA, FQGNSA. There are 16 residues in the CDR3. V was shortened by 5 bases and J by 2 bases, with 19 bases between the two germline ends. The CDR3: CASSPPGQLGTYEQYF. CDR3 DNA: TGTGCCAGCAGCCCCCCAGGACAGCTCGGGACCTACGAGCAGTACTTC.

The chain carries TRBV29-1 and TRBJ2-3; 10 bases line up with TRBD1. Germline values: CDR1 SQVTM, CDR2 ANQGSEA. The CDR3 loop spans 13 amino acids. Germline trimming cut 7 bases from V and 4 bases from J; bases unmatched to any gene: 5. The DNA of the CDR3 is TGCAGCGGCCGGGACAGGGGACCAGATACGCAGTATTTT. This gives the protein CSGRDRGPDTQYF.

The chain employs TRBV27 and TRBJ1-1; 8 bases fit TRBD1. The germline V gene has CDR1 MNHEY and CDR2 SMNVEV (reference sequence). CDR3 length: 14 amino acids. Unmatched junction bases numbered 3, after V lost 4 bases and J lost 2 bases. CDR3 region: CASSWDRSNTEAFF. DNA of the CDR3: TGTGCCAGCAGTTGGGACAGGTCAAACACTGAAGCTTTCTTT.